Below, 7 T cell receptor beta chains from the same sample are listed, as sequenced in a study of blood T cell repertoires in COVID-19. Only in-frame clones appear in the TCRdb table, and some are missing; sequencing was by immunoSEQ multiplex PCR. Of around 93,000 clones listed, over 80% are singletons. The sample was peripheral blood. These receptors originate from a man older than 75 with acute or convalescent COVID-19.

The chain joins TRBV9 to TRBJ1-1; no firm D call. The germline V gene has CDR1 SGDLS and CDR2 YYNGEE. V shed 4 bases and J shed 4 bases, with 17 bases lying between them. This CDR3 comprises 15 residues. As DNA, the CDR3 is TGTGCCAGCAGCCCTAGAGGGCAGGCTCTCACTGAAGCTTTCTTT. It is translated as CASSPRGQALTEAFF.

The rearrangement joins TRBV24-1 to TRBJ2-5; TRBD2 aligns across 7 bases. The CDR3 loop spans 17 amino acids. The V gene's germline CDR1 is KGHDR and CDR2 SFDVKD. Trimming took 4 bases from V and 4 from J; bases not matched to a gene: 14. The CDR3 sequence is CATSDGTRGSIGETQYF. The CDR3 nucleotides are TGTGCCACCAGTGACGGGACGCGGGGGTCGATTGGAGAGACCCAGTACTTC.

The J gene is TRBJ1-2, the V gene TRBV5-1; 8 positions match TRBD1. The CDR3 contains 15 residues. Trimming took 5 bases from V and 4 from J; bases not matched to a gene: 10. Germline V lookup: CDR1 SGHRS, CDR2 YFSETQ. Here the CDR3 reads CASSKQGGVSYGYTF. The CDR3 nucleotides are TGCGCCAGCAGTAAACAGGGGGGAGTGAGCTATGGCTACACCTTC.

The CDR3 nucleotides read TGCGCCAGCAGCACCCGGGACAGAGGGGGCTACACCTTC. Protein: CASSTRDRGGYTF. The J gene is TRBJ1-2, the V gene TRBV5-1; 7 positions match TRBD1. This CDR3 comprises 13 residues. In germline, CDR1 is SGHRS, CDR2 YFSETQ. V lost 4 bases and J lost 8; bases outside the gene matches: 8.

The chain uses TRBV19 and TRBJ1-2; 11 nucleotides line up with TRBD1. Germline trimming cut 6 bases from V and 6 bases from J; bases unmatched to any gene: 6. The CDR3 has 14 residues. Germline CDR1 and CDR2: LNHDA and SQIVND (reference sequence). The CDR3, as DNA: TGTGCCAGTAGCCGCCGGGACAGGGGGAATGGCTACACCTTC. This codes for CASSRRDRGNGYTF.

The chain links TRBV28 to TRBJ2-7; no reliable D call. There are 13 residues in the CDR3. The germline V and J ends were trimmed by 6 bases and 0 bases, with 9 bases remaining between them. Germline V gives CDR1 MDHEN, CDR2 SYDVKM. In nucleotides, the CDR3 is TGTGCCAGCAGGAGTCCGAGCTCCTACGAGCAGTACTTC. Translation gives CASRSPSSYEQYF.

This chain connects TRBV4-3 to TRBJ1-1, with 9 bases fitting TRBD1. Unmatched junction bases numbered 9, after V lost 4 bases and J lost 3 bases. This CDR3 region has 16 residues. Germline V gives CDR1 LGHNA, CDR2 YSLEER. For the CDR3, the DNA is TGCGCCAGCAGCCCCGGACAGGGGCGGGAAGACACTGAAGCTTTCTTT. Translating gives CASSPGQGREDTEAFF.